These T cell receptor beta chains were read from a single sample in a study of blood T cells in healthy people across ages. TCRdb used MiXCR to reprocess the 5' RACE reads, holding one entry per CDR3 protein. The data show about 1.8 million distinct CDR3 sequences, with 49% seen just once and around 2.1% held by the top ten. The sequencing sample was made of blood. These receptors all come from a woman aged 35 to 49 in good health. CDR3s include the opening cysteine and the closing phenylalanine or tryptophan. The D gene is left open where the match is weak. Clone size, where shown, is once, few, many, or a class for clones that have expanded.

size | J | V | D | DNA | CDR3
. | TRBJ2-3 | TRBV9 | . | TGTGCCAGCAGCGGGGCAAGGGTAGCAGGGTTGGGAGATACGCAGTATTTT | CASSGARVAGLGDTQYF
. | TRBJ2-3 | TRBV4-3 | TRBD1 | TGCGCCAGCAGCCAGTTCCACGGAGGGACAGGGGTTACAGATACGCAGTATTTT | CASSQFHGGTGVTDTQYF
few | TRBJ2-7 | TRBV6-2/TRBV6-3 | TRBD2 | TGTGCCAGCAGTACCCCGGGACTAGCGTCCTACGAGCAGTACTTC | CASSTPGLASYEQYF
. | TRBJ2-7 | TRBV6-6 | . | TGTGCCAGCAGTTACCCAGGCTTAACAGGGTTTGAGCAGTACTTC | CASSYPGLTGFEQYF
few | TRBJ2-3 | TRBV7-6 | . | TGTGCCAGCAGCGTAGGGAGGGGACAGAAAAAAGCAGATACGCAGTATTTT | CASSVGRGQKKADTQYF
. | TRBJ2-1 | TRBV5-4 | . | TGTGCCAGCAGCTTCGACGGGTCCTACAATGAGCAGTTCTTC | CASSFDGSYNEQFF
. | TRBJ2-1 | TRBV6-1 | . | TGTGCCCACAGGGGCGGGACCAATGAGCAGTTCTTC | CAHRGGTNEQFF
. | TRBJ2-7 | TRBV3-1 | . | TGTGCCAGCGCCAGGGGGGCCGAGCAGTACTTC | CASARGAEQYF
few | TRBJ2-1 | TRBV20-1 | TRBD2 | TGCAGTGCTCCACTAGCGGGACCCTACAATGAGCAGTTCTTC | CSAPLAGPYNEQFF
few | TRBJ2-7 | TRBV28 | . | TGTGCCAGCAGTTTACTGTCTAACGAGCAGTACTTC | CASSLLSNEQYF
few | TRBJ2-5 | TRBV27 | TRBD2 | TGTGCCAGCCGCTCGACTAGCGGGGGTGCGGAGACCCAGTACTTC | CASRSTSGGAETQYF
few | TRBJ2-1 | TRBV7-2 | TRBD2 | TGTGCCAGCAGCTTAGTCGGGCTAGCGGGGGGTGTCGATGAGCAGTTCTTC | CASSLVGLAGGVDEQFF
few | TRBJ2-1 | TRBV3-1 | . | TGTGCCAGCAGCCATGTCCTAAATAGCGGAAGTGAGCAGTTCTTC | CASSHVLNSGSEQFF
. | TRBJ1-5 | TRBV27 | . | TGTGCCAGCAGTACGAGTGGACGCCCGATTAGCAATCAGCCCCAGCATTTT | CASSTSGRPISNQPQHF
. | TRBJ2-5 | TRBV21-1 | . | TGTGCCAGCAGCAAACGAACCAGGGGGCCAATCCATGAGCAGTACTTC | CASSKRTRGPIHEQYF
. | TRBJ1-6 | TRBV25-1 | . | TGTGCCAGCAGTAGGGGGAGTTCACCCCTCCACTTT | CASSRGSSPLHF
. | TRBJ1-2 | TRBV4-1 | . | TGCGCCAGCAGCCAAGTCCTCACAGTTTTCTATGGCTACACCTTC | CASSQVLTVFYGYTF
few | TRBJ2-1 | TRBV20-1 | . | TGCAGTGCGGCACAGCGCCCTAGCTCCTACAATGAGCAGTTCTTC | CSAAQRPSSYNEQFF
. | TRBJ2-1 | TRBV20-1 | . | TGCAGTGCTAGAGATAATGGACACCGCAATGAGCAGTTCTTC | CSARDNGHRNEQFF
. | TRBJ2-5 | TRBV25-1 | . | TGTGCCAGCAGTGATAATCGGTACCGGGAGACCCAGTACTTC | CASSDNRYRETQYF
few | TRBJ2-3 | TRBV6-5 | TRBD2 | TGTGCCAGCAGTCTCACCTGGACTAGTCTAACAGATACGCAGTATTTT | CASSLTWTSLTDTQYF
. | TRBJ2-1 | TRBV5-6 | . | TGTGCCAGCATCTCCGGACAGTACAATGAGCAGTTCTTC | CASISGQYNEQFF